These 9 T cell receptor beta chains came from one sample sequenced in a study of response to subunit inactivated influenza vaccine. TCRdb passed the RT-PCR reads through MiXCR, listing each CDR3 protein once. The sample contains roughly 500,000 distinct CDR3 sequences, more than 15% of which appear only once. This specimen was CD4+ T cells sorted from PBMCs, taken less than 30 months after vaccination. All receptors come from a man aged 50-75 years who received an inactivated influenza vaccine.

V gene TRBV11-2 combines with J gene TRBJ2-1; 9 positions agree with TRBD2. The CDR3 covers 15 residues. Germline assignment: CDR1 SGHAT and CDR2 FQNNGV. The V gene end was trimmed by 1 base and the J gene end by 8 bases; junction bases not matched to a gene: 6. The CDR3 here is CASSLAVAGVHEQFF. The CDR3 nucleotides are TGTGCCAGCAGCTTAGCAGTAGCGGGAGTCCATGAGCAGTTCTTC.

This clonotype was detected only a few times. The DNA for the CDR3 is TGTGCCAGCAGCACTTCCCGACGGGACACCGGGGAGCTGTTTTTT. Translating gives CASSTSRRDTGELFF. The chain joins TRBV7-9 to TRBJ2-2, with no clear D. Trimming removed 5 bases from V and 3 bases from J, with 13 bases in between. The CDR3 has 15 amino acids. The germline V gene encodes CDR1 SEHNR and CDR2 FQNEAQ (reference sequence).

This rearrangement joins TRBV20-1 to TRBJ1-2; D unresolved. The V end was cut by 3 bases, the J end by 4 bases, with 6 bases between. This CDR3 spans 11 amino acids. CDR1 is DFQATT, CDR2 SNEGSKA, per germline (reference sequence). The CDR3, as DNA: TGCAGTGCTAGGTCCGGCTATGGCTACACCTTC. It encodes CSARSGYGYTF.

This clonotype was counted ten times or more. This chain uses TRBV5-1 with TRBJ1-1; D not resolved. The CDR3 consists of 15 residues. Trimming removed 4 bases from V and 1 base from J, with 14 bases in between. Germline V CDR1 and CDR2: SGHRS, YFSETQ. CDR3 sequence: CASSRNGQANTEAFF. Written as DNA, the CDR3 is TGCGCCAGCAGCAGAAATGGGCAGGCGAACACTGAAGCTTTCTTT.

This clonotype occurred a few times. The J gene is TRBJ2-1, the V gene TRBV5-8; D uncertain. Looked up from germline, CDR1 is SGHTS and CDR2 is YDEGEE. The CDR3 is 16 amino acids. Trimming shortened V by 2 bases and J by 0 bases, and 12 bases separated the two germline ends. Written as DNA, the CDR3 is TGTGCCAGCAGCTTCAAGATGATGAGCTCCTACAATGAGCAGTTCTTC. This codes for CASSFKMMSSYNEQFF.

This clonotype was seen many times. V gene TRBV28 combines with J gene TRBJ2-7; TRBD2 matches at 14 bases. The CDR3 runs to 16 residues. CDR1 and CDR2 (germline): MDHEN, SYDVKM. The V segment lost 7 bases and the J segment 4 bases; nucleotides outside the gene matches: 9. CDR3 DNA: TGTGCCAGCACCCCGCCGCGACTAGCGGGAGGGTACGAGCAGTACTTC. Amino acids: CASTPPRLAGGYEQYF.

This clonotype was counted between two and nine times. The CDR3 is CAISPGTGSAYEQYF. As DNA, the CDR3 is TGTGCCATCAGCCCAGGGACAGGGTCCGCCTACGAGCAGTACTTC. This rearrangement joins TRBV10-3 to TRBJ2-7; 9 bases are a match to TRBD1. The ends lost 6 bases at V and 2 bases at J; junction bases unmatched: 8. This CDR3 comprises 15 residues. Germline V gene lookup returns CDR1 ENHRY and CDR2 SYGVKD.

V is TRBV24-1 and J is TRBJ2-5, with TRBD2 identical over 10 bases. Germline V gene lookup returns CDR1 KGHDR and CDR2 SFDVKD. J lost 3 bases, V lost 3 bases, and 3 bases had no gene match. This CDR3 has 15 amino acids. The chain's CDR3 is CATSDRTSGEETQYF. In DNA form, the CDR3 reads TGTGCCACCAGTGATCGGACTAGCGGAGAAGAGACCCAGTACTTC.

Many counts were recorded for this clonotype. J is TRBJ2-1 and V is TRBV5-1, with D tentatively TRBD2 (5 bases). V was clipped by 5 bases and J by 9 bases, with 15 bases between them. Germline V gene data show CDR1 as SGHRS and CDR2 as YFSETQ. There are 13 residues in the CDR3. This CDR3 reads CASREEALGEQFF. The CDR3 DNA is TGCGCCAGCAGGGAGGAAGCTTTGGGTGAGCAGTTCTTC.